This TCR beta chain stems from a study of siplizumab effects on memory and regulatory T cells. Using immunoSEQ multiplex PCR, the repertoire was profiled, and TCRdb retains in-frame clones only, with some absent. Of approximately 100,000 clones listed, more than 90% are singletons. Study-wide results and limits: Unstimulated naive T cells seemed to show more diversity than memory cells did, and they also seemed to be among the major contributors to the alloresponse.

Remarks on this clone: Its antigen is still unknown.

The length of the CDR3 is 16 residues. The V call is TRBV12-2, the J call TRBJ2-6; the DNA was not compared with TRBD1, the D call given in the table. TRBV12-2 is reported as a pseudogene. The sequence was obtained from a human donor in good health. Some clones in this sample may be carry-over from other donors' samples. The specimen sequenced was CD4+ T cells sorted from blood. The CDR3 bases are TGTGCAAGTCGCTTAATCAGGCCCTCTGGGGCCAACGTCCTGACTTTC. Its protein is CASRLIRPSGANVLTF.